This T cell receptor beta chain was identified during a study of cytomegalovirus exposure and HLA in healthy donors. Study-wide results and limits: An ancestry cluster, one associated with Asian ancestry, reportedly showed fewer N-insertions than the roughly 670-donor mean in a later analysis. Beyond CMV serostatus, there was no information to go on about immune exposure.

With respect to this clone: Antigen specificity is unknown.

The primer mix had 60 Vbeta and 13 Jbeta primers. Using immunoSEQ multiplex PCR, the repertoire was profiled, and TCRdb retains in-frame clones only, with some absent. The sample records over 150,000 clones, roughly 71% being singletons. Healthy bone marrow donors made up the donors. With 0 bases clipped from V and 4 bases from J, the junction kept 10 bases outside the gene matches. Germline assignment: CDR1 SGHTA and CDR2 FQGNSA. This CDR3 comprises 18 residues. The sequencing sample was made of PBMCs. This TCR was sampled from a male donor in good health and CMV-seropositive. The V and J genes are TRBV7-2 and TRBJ2-2; 8 nucleotides agree with TRBD2. This CDR3 reads CASSLARGGHRTTGELFF. In DNA form, the CDR3 reads TGTGCCAGCAGCTTAGCACGGGGGGGACACCGAACCACCGGGGAGCTGTTTTTT. Complete variable domain (other parts from reference TRBV7-2 and TRBJ2-2): GAGVSQSPSNKVTEKGKDVELRCDPISGHTALYWYRQSLGQGLEFLIYFQGNSAPDKSGLPSDRFSAERTGGSVSTLTIQRTQQEDSAVYLCASSLARGGHRTTGELFFGEGSRLTVL.